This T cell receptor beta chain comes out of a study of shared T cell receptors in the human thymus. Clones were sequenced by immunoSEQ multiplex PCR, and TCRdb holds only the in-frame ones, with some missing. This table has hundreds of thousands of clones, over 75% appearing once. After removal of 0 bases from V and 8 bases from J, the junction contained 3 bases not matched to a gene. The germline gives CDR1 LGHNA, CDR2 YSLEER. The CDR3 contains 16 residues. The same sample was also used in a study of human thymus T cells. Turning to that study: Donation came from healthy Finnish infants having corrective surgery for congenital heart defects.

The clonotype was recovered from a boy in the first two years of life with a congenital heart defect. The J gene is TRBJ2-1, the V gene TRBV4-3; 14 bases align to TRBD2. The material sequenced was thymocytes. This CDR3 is CASSQEGTSGSYEQFF. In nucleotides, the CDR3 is TGCGCCAGCAGCCAAGAAGGGACTAGCGGGAGTTATGAGCAGTTCTTC.